This passage covers 13 T cell receptor beta chains from one sample sequenced in a study of blood T cells in healthy people across ages. Together with a sample-barcoded 5' primer, a J-beta primer mix was included in a second PCR lasting about 7 to 11 cycles. MiXCR, applied by TCRdb to the 5' RACE reads, yields one record per CDR3 protein. Here the sample spans about 1,600,000 distinct CDR3 sequences, roughly 40% being singletons. The specimen sequenced was blood. These TCRs come from a woman aged 18-30 years in good health.

The chain links TRBV20-1 to TRBJ1-5, with unresolved D. Germline lookup yields CDR1 DFQATT and CDR2 SNEGSKA (reference sequence). V lost 3 bases to trimming and J lost 2 bases, with 14 bases between them. The CDR3 is 15 residues long. The CDR3 loop is CSASSPGIGNQPQHF. The CDR3 DNA reads TGCAGTGCTAGCAGTCCTGGGATTGGCAATCAGCCCCAGCATTTT.

V and J are TRBV30 and TRBJ2-5; 7 nucleotides align to TRBD2. TRBJ2-7 explains the end of the DNA better; the J call may be wrong. CDR3 length: 13 amino acids. Germline CDR1 is GTSNPN and CDR2 is SVGIG (reference sequence). The CDR3 coding sequence is TGTGCCTGGAGTATCGGGGAGGGCTACGAGCAGTACTTC. Its translation is CAWSIGEGYEQYF.

The count of this clonotype is one. The V call is TRBV14, the J call TRBJ2-6; D unclear. The CDR3 has 15 residues. CDR1 and CDR2 from the germline V gene are SGHDN and FVKESK. Trimming removed 4 bases at V and 3 bases at J, with 10 bases between. The CDR3 DNA follows: TGTGCCAGCAGCCCCCTCGACGGTGGGGCCAACGTCCTGACTTTC. Its protein is CASSPLDGGANVLTF.

This clonotype appeared a few times. V usage is TRBV15 and J usage is TRBJ2-1; 8 nucleotides match TRBD2. The CDR3 contains 15 residues. Looked up from germline, CDR1 is LNHNV and CDR2 is YYDKDF (reference sequence). J lost 13 bases, V lost 2 bases, and 13 bases had no gene match. The CDR3 bases are TGTGCCACCAGCAGACGGACTAGCCCTACGGAGACCCAGTTCTTC. Translation: CATSRRTSPTETQFF.

V is TRBV20-1 and J is TRBJ2-7; 10 bases align to TRBD1. J was trimmed by 4 bases and V by 6 bases; bases with no gene match: 9. The CDR3 spans 14 residues. Per germline, CDR1 DFQATT and CDR2 SNEGSKA (reference sequence). The CDR3 DNA reads as TGCAGTGCCTCAGGGCCGGACAGGGGGTACGAGCAGTACTTC. The encoded protein is CSASGPDRGYEQYF.

The CDR3 region has the DNA TGTGCCAGCAGACCAACAGGGGGCCTTAGCAATCAGCCCCAGCATTTT. Its protein is CASRPTGGLSNQPQHF. The gene calls are TRBV6-5 and TRBJ1-5; 9 bases map to TRBD1. The CDR3 runs 16 residues. V was pared by 6 bases and J by 0 bases, with 6 bases of the junction left unmatched. Germline V CDR1 and CDR2: MNHEY, SVGAGI.

The chain links TRBV7-9 to TRBJ1-2; TRBD1 might be the D (6 bases). V was shortened by 5 bases and J by 8 bases, with 12 bases between the two germline ends. Germline assignment: CDR1 SEHNR and CDR2 FQNEAQ (reference sequence). The CDR3 is 12 residues long. The CDR3, as DNA: TGTGCCAGCAGCCAGATAGGGGGAGGCTACACCTTC. Translation gives CASSQIGGGYTF.

This chain uses TRBV2 with TRBJ2-5, with D uncertain. Trimming removed 2 bases from V and 4 bases from J, with 8 bases in between. Germline V CDR1 and CDR2: SNHLY, FYNNEI. This CDR3 is built from 13 residues. The CDR3 protein is CASSESHRETQYF. CDR3 bases: TGTGCCAGCAGTGAATCCCATAGAGAGACCCAGTACTTC.

This clonotype has at least ten counts. The V gene is TRBV28, the J gene TRBJ2-3, with a tentative D call TRBD2 (5 bases). Germline values: CDR1 MDHEN, CDR2 SYDVKM. The CDR3 is made up of 12 amino acids. V was clipped by 9 bases and J by 4 bases, with 11 bases between them. The CDR3: CASSVRADTQYF. The CDR3 DNA follows: TGTGCCAGTAGCGTACGGGCAGATACGCAGTATTTT.

There are a few counts of this clonotype. The CDR3 loop is CASMGRNEKLFF. In nucleotides, the CDR3 is TGTGCCAGCATGGGGCGGAATGAAAAACTGTTTTTT. The chain is built from TRBV27 and TRBJ1-4; D is perhaps TRBD1 (5 bases). V lost 7 bases to trimming and J lost 5 bases, with 8 bases between them. The CDR3 extends over 12 amino acids. The germline V gene has CDR1 MNHEY and CDR2 SMNVEV (reference sequence).

This clonotype was observed a handful of times. J is TRBJ1-6 and V is TRBV12-3 or TRBV12-4, with TRBD1 identical over 7 bases. CDR3 length: 16 amino acids. J gave up 1 base and V 5 bases, and 5 bases lay outside the gene matches. The chain's CDR3 is CASSRTGRSYNSPLHF. The CDR3 DNA follows: TGTGCCAGCAGTAGGACAGGCCGTTCCTATAATTCACCCCTCCACTTT.

The rearrangement joins TRBV9 to TRBJ2-5; D remains ambiguous. CDR1 and CDR2 from the germline V gene are SGDLS and YYNGEE. This CDR3 contains 13 residues. V was trimmed by 0 bases and J by 2 bases, leaving 5 bases between them. The DNA for the CDR3 is TGTGCCAGCAGCGTAGAACGTCAAGAGACCCAGTACTTC. Translated, it gives CASSVERQETQYF.

This chain connects TRBV6-1 to TRBJ1-2; 10 nucleotides agree with TRBD1. Germline V gives CDR1 MNHNS, CDR2 SASEGT. After removal of 4 bases from V and 6 bases from J, the junction contained 2 bases not matched to a gene. The CDR3 extends over 13 amino acids. This CDR3 reads CASSGGTGDGYTF. In DNA, the CDR3 is TGTGCCAGCAGTGGAGGGACAGGGGATGGCTACACCTTC.